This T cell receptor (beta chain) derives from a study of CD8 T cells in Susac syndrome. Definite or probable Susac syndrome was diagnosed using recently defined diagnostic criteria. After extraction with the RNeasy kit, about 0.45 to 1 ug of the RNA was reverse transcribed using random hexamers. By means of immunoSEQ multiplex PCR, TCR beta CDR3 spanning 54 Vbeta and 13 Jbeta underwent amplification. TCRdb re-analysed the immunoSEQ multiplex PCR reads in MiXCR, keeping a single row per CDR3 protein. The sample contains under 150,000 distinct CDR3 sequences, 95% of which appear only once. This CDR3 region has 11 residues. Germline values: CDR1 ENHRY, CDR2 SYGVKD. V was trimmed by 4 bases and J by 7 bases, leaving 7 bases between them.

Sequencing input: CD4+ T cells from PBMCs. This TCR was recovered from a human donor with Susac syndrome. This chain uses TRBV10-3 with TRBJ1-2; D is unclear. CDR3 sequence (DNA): TGTGCCATCAGTGGAGGCGTTGGCTACACCTTC. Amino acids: CAISGGVGYTF.